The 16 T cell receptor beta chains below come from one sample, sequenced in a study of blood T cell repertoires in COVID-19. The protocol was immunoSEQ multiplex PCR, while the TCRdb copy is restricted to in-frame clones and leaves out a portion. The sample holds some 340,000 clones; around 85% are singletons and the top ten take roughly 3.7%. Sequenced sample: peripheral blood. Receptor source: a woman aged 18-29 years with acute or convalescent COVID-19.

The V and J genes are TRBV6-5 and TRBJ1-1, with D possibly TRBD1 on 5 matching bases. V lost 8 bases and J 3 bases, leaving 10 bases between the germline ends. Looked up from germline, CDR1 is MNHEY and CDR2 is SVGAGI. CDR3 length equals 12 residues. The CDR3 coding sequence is TGTGCCAGCGGACAACTTTACACTGAAGCTTTCTTT. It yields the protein CASGQLYTEAFF.

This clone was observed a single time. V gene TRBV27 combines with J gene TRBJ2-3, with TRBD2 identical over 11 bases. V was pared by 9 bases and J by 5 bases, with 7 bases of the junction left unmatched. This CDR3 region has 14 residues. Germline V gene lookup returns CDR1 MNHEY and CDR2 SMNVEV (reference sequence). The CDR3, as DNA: TGTGCCAGTTCACTAGCGGGAGAAAGAGATACGCAGTATTTT. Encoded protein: CASSLAGERDTQYF.

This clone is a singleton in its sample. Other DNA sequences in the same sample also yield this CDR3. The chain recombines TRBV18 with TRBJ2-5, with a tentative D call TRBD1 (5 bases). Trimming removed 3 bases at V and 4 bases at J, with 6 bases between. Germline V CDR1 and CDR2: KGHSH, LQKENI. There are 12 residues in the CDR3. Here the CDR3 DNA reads TGTGCCAGCTCACCGCAGGGAGAGACCCAGTACTTC. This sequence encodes CASSPQGETQYF.

CDR3 amino acids: CAISELTSPYEQYF. The CDR3, as DNA: TGTGCCATCAGTGAGTTGACTAGTCCCTACGAGCAGTACTTC. This chain uses TRBV10-3 with TRBJ2-7; maybe TRBD2 (6 bases). Germline CDR1 ENHRY, CDR2 SYGVKD. The CDR3 consists of 14 residues. The V end was cut by 1 base, the J end by 2 bases, with 9 bases between.

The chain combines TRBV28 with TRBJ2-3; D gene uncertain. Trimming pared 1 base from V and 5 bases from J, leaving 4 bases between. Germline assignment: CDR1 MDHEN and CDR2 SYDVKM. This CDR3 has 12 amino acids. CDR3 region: CASSLFQDTQYF. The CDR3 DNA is TGTGCCAGCAGTTTATTCCAAGATACGCAGTATTTT.

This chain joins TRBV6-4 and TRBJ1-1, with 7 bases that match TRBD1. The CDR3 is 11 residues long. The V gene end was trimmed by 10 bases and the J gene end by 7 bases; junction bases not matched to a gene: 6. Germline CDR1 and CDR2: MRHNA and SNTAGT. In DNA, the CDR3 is TGTGCCACCCGGGACAGATTTGAAGCTTTCTTT. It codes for CATRDRFEAFF.

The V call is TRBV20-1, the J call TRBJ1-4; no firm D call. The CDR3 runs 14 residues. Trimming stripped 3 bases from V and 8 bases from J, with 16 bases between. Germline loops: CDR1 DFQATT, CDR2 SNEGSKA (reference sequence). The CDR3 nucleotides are TGCAGTGCTAGTGACGCAAAAAACCGGGAAAAACTGTTTTTT. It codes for CSASDAKNREKLFF.

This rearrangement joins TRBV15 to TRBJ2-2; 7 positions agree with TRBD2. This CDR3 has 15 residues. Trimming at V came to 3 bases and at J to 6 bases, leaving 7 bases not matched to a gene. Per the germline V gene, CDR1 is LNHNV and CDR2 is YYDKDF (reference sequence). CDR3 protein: CATSSQVAGSGELFF. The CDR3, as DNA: TGTGCCACCAGCAGCCAGGTAGCGGGTTCCGGGGAGCTGTTTTTT.

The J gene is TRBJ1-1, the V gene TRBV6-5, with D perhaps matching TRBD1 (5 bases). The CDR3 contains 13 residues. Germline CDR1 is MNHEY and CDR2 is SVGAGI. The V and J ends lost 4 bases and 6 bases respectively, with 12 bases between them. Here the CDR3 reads CASSSGGFAEAFF. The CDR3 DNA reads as TGTGCCAGCAGTTCCGGGGGATTCGCTGAAGCTTTCTTT.

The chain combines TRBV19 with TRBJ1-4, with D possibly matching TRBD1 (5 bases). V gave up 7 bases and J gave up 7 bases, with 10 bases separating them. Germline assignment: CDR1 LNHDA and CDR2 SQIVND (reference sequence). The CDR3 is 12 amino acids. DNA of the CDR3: TGTGCCAGTACCAGAAGGGGTGAAAAACTGTTTTTT. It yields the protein CASTRRGEKLFF.

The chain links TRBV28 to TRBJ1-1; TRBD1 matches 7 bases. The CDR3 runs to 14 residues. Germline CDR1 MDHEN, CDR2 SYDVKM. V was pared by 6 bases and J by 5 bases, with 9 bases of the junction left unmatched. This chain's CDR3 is CASRKGTDFTEAFF. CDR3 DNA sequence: TGTGCCAGCAGGAAAGGGACAGATTTTACTGAAGCTTTCTTT.

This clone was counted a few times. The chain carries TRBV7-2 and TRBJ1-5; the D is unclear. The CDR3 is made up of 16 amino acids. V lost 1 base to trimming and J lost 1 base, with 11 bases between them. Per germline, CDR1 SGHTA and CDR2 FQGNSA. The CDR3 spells CASSLDSGGSNQPQHF. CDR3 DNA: TGTGCCAGCAGCTTAGATTCGGGAGGGAGCAATCAGCCCCAGCATTTT.

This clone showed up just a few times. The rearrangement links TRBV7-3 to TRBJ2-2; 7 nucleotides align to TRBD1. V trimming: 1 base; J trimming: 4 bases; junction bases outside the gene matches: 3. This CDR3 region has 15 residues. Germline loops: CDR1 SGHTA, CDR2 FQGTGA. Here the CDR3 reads CASSLSRDSTGELFF. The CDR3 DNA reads TGTGCCAGCAGCTTAAGTCGGGACAGCACCGGGGAGCTGTTTTTT.

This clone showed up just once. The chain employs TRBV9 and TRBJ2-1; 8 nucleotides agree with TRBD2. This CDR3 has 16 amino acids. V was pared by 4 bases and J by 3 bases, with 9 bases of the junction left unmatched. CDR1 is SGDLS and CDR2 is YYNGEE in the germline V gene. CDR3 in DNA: TGTGCCAGCAGCCCAAACACGGGACTAGTCTACAATGAGCAGTTCTTC. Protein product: CASSPNTGLVYNEQFF.

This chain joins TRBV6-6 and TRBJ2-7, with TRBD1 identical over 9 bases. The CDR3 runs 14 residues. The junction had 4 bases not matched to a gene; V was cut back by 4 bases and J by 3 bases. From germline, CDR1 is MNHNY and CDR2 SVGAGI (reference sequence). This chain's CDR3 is CASSWDRDGYEQYF. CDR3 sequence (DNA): TGTGCCAGCAGTTGGGACAGGGATGGCTACGAGCAGTACTTC.

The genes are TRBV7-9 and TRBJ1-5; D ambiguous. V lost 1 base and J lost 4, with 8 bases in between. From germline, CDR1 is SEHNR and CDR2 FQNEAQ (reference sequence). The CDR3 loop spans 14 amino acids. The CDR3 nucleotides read TGTGCCAGCAGCTTAGACGTAGTAAATCAGCCCCAGCATTTT. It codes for CASSLDVVNQPQHF.